This paragraph covers one T cell receptor (beta chain) sequence. V gave up 6 bases and J gave up 8 bases, with 13 bases separating them. The CDR3 contains 12 residues. Germline V gene sequence: CDR1 MNHEY, CDR2 SVGEGT. The data are from a study of T cells in Graves' hyperthyroidism and ophthalmopathy. Researchers took RNA transcripts and amplified the TCR beta CDR3 regions from them. The primer set for the first-round RT-PCR of the TCR CDR3 was HTBI. TCRdb processed the multiplex PCR reads anew with MiXCR; each CDR3 protein has one entry. The sample has more than 500,000 distinct CDR3 sequences, about 14% seen once.

This TCR was recovered from a woman aged 40 to 50 with Graves' ophthalmopathy. Sequencing input: blood. The V gene is TRBV6-2 or TRBV6-3, the J gene TRBJ1-1; D is possibly TRBD1 (6 bases). CDR3 residues: CASRTGYSEAFF. As DNA, the CDR3 is TGTGCCAGCAGAACAGGGTATTCCGAAGCTTTCTTT.